This TCR beta chain was identified in a study of regulatory T cells in long-lasting Graves disease. Time point defined: persistent/refractory GD, antithyroid drugs over 5 years with positive TRAb. PBMC RNA was the source of the TCR library. TCR beta libraries were built with iRepertoire HTBI primers and Arm-PCR of CDR3 regions. TCRdb itself ran the multiplex PCR reads through MiXCR, one entry per CDR3 protein. The sample yields about 660,000 distinct CDR3 sequences, 25% to 35% seen once. The V end lost 3 bases, the J end lost 0 bases, and 18 bases lay between the germline ends. Germline-derived CDR1 and CDR2 are MNHGY and SVAAGI. The length of the CDR3 is 17 residues.

The chain joins TRBV6-9 to TRBJ2-7; D is perhaps TRBD2 (5 bases). The clonotype was recovered from a female donor with Graves disease. The sample in question was peripheral blood mononuclear cells (PBMCs), obtained when the disease was refractory, from a patient treated with antithyroid drugs. CDR3 loop: CASSYTPSRRVSYEQYF. Written as DNA, the CDR3 is TGTGCCAGCAGTTACACGCCTAGCAGGAGAGTCTCCTACGAGCAGTACTTC.